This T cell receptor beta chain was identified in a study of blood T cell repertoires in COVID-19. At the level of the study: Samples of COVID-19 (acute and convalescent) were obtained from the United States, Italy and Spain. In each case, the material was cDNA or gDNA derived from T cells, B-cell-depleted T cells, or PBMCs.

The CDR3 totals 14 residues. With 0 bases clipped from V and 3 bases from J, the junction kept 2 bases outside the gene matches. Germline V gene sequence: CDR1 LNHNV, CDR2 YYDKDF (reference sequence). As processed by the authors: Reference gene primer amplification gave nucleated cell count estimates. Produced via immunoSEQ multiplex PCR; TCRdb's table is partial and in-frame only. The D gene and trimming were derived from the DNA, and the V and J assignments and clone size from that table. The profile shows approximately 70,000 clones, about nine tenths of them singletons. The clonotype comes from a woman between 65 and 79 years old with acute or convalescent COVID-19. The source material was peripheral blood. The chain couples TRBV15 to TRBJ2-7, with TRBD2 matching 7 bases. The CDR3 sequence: CATSRDPSGYEQYF. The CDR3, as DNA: TGTGCCACCAGCAGAGACCCTAGCGGCTACGAGCAGTACTTC.